A selection of T cell receptor beta chains follows, all from one sample in a study of blood T cell repertoires in COVID-19. Sequencing was performed with immunoSEQ multiplex PCR; in TCRdb, only in-frame clones are kept and a portion is missing. Of about 130,000 clones listed, around 89% are singletons. Specimen: peripheral blood. Every receptor here comes from a man in his sixties with COVID-19, enrolled during active disease. CDR3s include the opening cysteine and the closing phenylalanine or tryptophan. The D gene is left open where the match is weak. Rows may omit the clone size; those that give it use once, few, many or a size class.

- | TRBD2 | TRBJ2-3 | TRBV9 | TGTGCCAGCAGCGTAGAGGCTAGCGGAACCACAGATACGCAGTATTTT | CASSVEASGTTDTQYF
- | - | TRBJ1-4 | TRBV30 | TGTGCCTGGAGCGATCAGAAGACAACTAATGAAAAACTGTTTTTT | CAWSDQKTTNEKLFF
- | - | TRBJ1-1 | TRBV4-1 | TGCGCCAGCAGCCAACACACAATGAACACTGAAGCTTTCTTT | CASSQHTMNTEAFF
once | TRBD1 | TRBJ2-7 | TRBV5-6 | TGTGCCAGCAGCCCTCAGACAGGGGGCGCGGGGTACGAGCAGTACTTC | CASSPQTGGAGYEQYF
- | - | TRBJ2-3 | TRBV25-1 | TGTGCCAGCAGTGAAGGGATCGGACAGATCACAGATACGCAGTATTTT | CASSEGIGQITDTQYF
- | - | TRBJ2-5 | TRBV7-8 | TGTGCCAGCAGCCTTGCACATCAAGAGACCCAGTACTTC | CASSLAHQETQYF
few | - | TRBJ1-2 | TRBV7-2 | TGTGCCAGCAGCTTAGCCAGATCTGGACAGAAAGGTCTCTTC | CASSLARSGQKGLF
- | - | TRBJ1-6 | TRBV3-1/TRBV3-2 | TGTGCCAGCAGCCAAGATGCTGGGAGTGGATCACCCCTCCACTTT | CASSQDAGSGSPLHF
- | TRBD1 | TRBJ1-1 | TRBV7-2 | TGTGCCAGCAGCCAGAGGCAGACAGGGAGCACTGAAGCTTTCTTT | CASSQRQTGSTEAFF
- | - | TRBJ2-1 | TRBV7-3 | TGTGCCAGCAGTGAGCAGGCCGGGGATGAGCAGTTCTTC | CASSEQAGDEQFF
- | - | TRBJ2-7 | TRBV29-1 | TGCAGCGTTAAGGCAGGAACCTACGAGCAGTACTTC | CSVKAGTYEQYF
- | - | TRBJ2-3 | TRBV6-5 | TGTGCCACCTCCTCGACCCGAGGGACAGATACGCAGTATTTT | CATSSTRGTDTQYF
- | TRBD1 | TRBJ1-6 | TRBV6-5 | TGTGCCAGCAGTTACACGCAGGGGGCTGGGAATTCACCCCTCCACTTT | CASSYTQGAGNSPLHF
- | TRBD2 | TRBJ2-3 | TRBV5-5 | TGTGCCAGCATTCCTCGGGAGGGTTTCACAGATACGCAGTATTTT | CASIPREGFTDTQYF